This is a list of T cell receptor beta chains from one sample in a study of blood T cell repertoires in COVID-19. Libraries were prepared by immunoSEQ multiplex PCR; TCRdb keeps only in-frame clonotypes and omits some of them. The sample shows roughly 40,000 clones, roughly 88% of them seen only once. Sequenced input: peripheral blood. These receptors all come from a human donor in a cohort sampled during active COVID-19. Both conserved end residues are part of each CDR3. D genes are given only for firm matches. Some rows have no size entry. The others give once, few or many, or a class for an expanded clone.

CASTGRGDTQYF | TGTGCCAGCACCGGCCGGGGGGATACGCAGTATTTT | few | TRBJ2-3 | - | TRBV6-5
CASSPSASDRARNTIYF | TGCGCCAGCAGCCCCTCCGCATCGGACAGGGCCCGGAACACCATATATTTT | - | TRBJ1-3 | TRBD1 | TRBV4-1
CASSPGAYEQYF | TGCGCCAGCTCCCCCGGGGCCTACGAGCAGTACTTC | - | TRBJ2-7 | - | TRBV5-1
CATSGRGLEQFF | TGTGCCACCAGTGGTAGGGGGCTTGAGCAGTTCTTC | - | TRBJ2-1 | TRBD1 | TRBV24-1
CASSLGTGGYNEQFF | TGTGCCAGCAGCCTCGGGACGGGGGGGTACAATGAGCAGTTCTTC | - | TRBJ2-1 | TRBD2 | TRBV3-1/TRBV3-2
CSVENVGGSSYEQYF | TGCAGCGTTGAAAACGTGGGGGGGTCCTCCTACGAGCAGTACTTC | - | TRBJ2-7 | TRBD2 | TRBV29-1
CASRAYTEAFF | TGTGCCAGCAGGGCCTACACTGAAGCTTTCTTT | - | TRBJ1-1 | - | TRBV6-5
CASSHRGQGAYEQYF | TGTGCCAGCAGCCACCGGGGGCAGGGGGCTTACGAGCAGTACTTC | - | TRBJ2-7 | TRBD1 | TRBV28
CAISAGQAENTEAFF | TGTGCCATCAGTGCGGGACAGGCGGAGAACACTGAAGCTTTCTTT | once | TRBJ1-1 | TRBD1 | TRBV10-3
CASSRGETSGKETQYF | TGTGCCAGCAGCAGGGGAGAGACTAGCGGAAAAGAGACCCAGTACTTC | - | TRBJ2-5 | TRBD2 | TRBV7-9
CASRRGTSTDTQYF | TGTGCCAGTAGAAGAGGGACTTCTACAGATACGCAGTATTTT | - | TRBJ2-3 | - | TRBV19
CASTPENYGYTF | TGTGCCAGCACGCCAGAAAACTATGGCTACACCTTC | - | TRBJ1-2 | - | TRBV7-9
CATSAGGGGGTDTQYF | TGTGCCACCAGTGCGGGCGGGGGCGGAGGCACAGATACGCAGTATTTT | - | TRBJ2-3 | - | TRBV24-1
CASSQTLGGYNEQFF | TGTGCCAGCAGCCAGACCCTCGGGGGCTACAATGAGCAGTTCTTC | - | TRBJ2-1 | - | TRBV7-8
CASLGQGETQYF | TGTGCCAGCTTGGGACAGGGTGAGACCCAGTACTTC | - | TRBJ2-5 | TRBD1 | TRBV6-5
CASSEVRGIQPQHF | TGCGCCAGCAGTGAGGTCAGGGGAATTCAGCCCCAGCATTTT | - | TRBJ1-5 | - | TRBV10-2
CASSQGTGGTYEQYF | TGCGCCAGCAGCCAAGGGACAGGGGGAACCTACGAGCAGTACTTC | - | TRBJ2-7 | TRBD1 | TRBV4-1
CASSDQGSTEQYF | TGTGCCAGCAGTGATCAGGGTTCGACCGAGCAGTACTTC | - | TRBJ2-7 | - | TRBV25-1
CASNSQGSNQPQHF | TGTGCCAGCAATTCTCAGGGCAGCAATCAGCCCCAGCATTTT | - | TRBJ1-5 | - | TRBV2
CASSQPSGGAGDTQYF | TGCGCCAGCAGCCAGCCTAGCGGGGGGGCCGGAGATACGCAGTATTTT | - | TRBJ2-3 | TRBD2 | TRBV5-1
CAISAGIAGEQYF | TGTGCCATCAGTGCGGGGATTGCTGGCGAGCAGTACTTC | once | TRBJ2-7 | - | TRBV10-3
CASSLGSGTGGNYGYTF | TGTGCCAGCAGCTTAGGATCTGGGACAGGGGGCAACTATGGCTACACCTTC | - | TRBJ1-2 | TRBD1 | TRBV11-2
CASSFSRGTNGYTF | TGTGCCAGCAGTTTCTCTAGGGGTACCAATGGCTACACCTTC | many | TRBJ1-2 | - | TRBV27
CASSPVTSTSGLSYEQYF | TGTGCCAGCAGCCCCGTCACTTCGACTAGCGGGCTCTCCTACGAGCAGTACTTC | few | TRBJ2-7 | TRBD2 | TRBV7-2
CASSAGGHSNEQFF | TGTGCCAGCAGCGCAGGGGGGCACAGCAATGAGCAGTTCTTC | few | TRBJ2-1 | - | TRBV6-2/TRBV6-3
CASSLGGGAGNEQFF | TGTGCCAGCAGCTTAGGCGGGGGGGCCGGCAATGAGCAGTTCTTC | - | TRBJ2-1 | TRBD2 | TRBV7-9
CAISEGQEETQYF | TGTGCCATCAGTGAGGGGCAGGAAGAGACCCAGTACTTC | few | TRBJ2-5 | - | TRBV10-3
CASSEEHGYTF | TGTGCCAGCAGTGAGGAGCATGGCTACACCTTC | once | TRBJ1-2 | - | TRBV2
CASSYTGNSGNTIYF | TGTGCCAGCAGTTACACAGGGAACTCTGGAAACACCATATATTTT | few | TRBJ1-3 | - | TRBV6-6
CASSLVGNSGSGTQYF | TGTGCCAGCAGCTTAGTGGGGAACAGCGGATCGGGTACGCAGTATTTT | - | TRBJ2-3 | - | TRBV7-6
CASRTSGANSYNEQFF | TGTGCCAGCCGGACTAGCGGAGCGAACTCCTACAATGAGCAGTTCTTC | - | TRBJ2-1 | TRBD2 | TRBV28
CASSEQRTQYQPQHF | TGTGCCAGCAGTGAACAACGGACACAATATCAGCCCCAGCATTTT | - | TRBJ1-5 | - | TRBV2
CASRTFETGTGELFF | TGTGCCAGCAGGACCTTCGAGACAGGGACCGGGGAGCTGTTTTTT | once | TRBJ2-2 | TRBD1 | TRBV4-2
CASSLYGGSSYNEQFF | TGTGCCAGCAGTTTATACGGGGGGAGCTCCTACAATGAGCAGTTCTTC | once | TRBJ2-1 | TRBD2 | TRBV28
CASSWDSYNSPLHF | TGTGCCAGCAGCTGGGACAGCTATAATTCACCCCTCCACTTT | - | TRBJ1-6 | TRBD1 | TRBV5-4
CASSVGLQGAGEKLFF | TGTGCCAGCAGCGTAGGGCTACAGGGGGCTGGTGAAAAACTGTTTTTT | - | TRBJ1-4 | TRBD1 | TRBV9
CASSLGGTAARGTQYF | TGTGCCAGCAGCTTAGGCGGGACGGCTGCCCGGGGGACCCAGTACTTC | - | TRBJ2-5 | - | TRBV7-2
CASMWTGDTNTIYF | TGTGCCAGCATGTGGACAGGGGATACAAACACCATATATTTT | - | TRBJ1-3 | TRBD1 | TRBV28
CASGGSSYEQYF | TGTGCCAGCGGGGGGAGCTCCTACGAGCAGTACTTC | - | TRBJ2-7 | - | TRBV6-5
CASSLSTGLREKLFF | TGTGCCAGCAGCTTATCGACAGGGTTACGGGAAAAACTGTTTTTT | - | TRBJ1-4 | TRBD1 | TRBV7-9
CASSSPSQGETQYF | TGTGCCAGCAGCTCGCCTTCGCAGGGAGAGACCCAGTACTTC | once | TRBJ2-5 | - | TRBV7-2
CASSSTGLGGELFF | TGCGCCAGCAGCTCGACAGGGTTGGGCGGGGAGCTGTTTTTT | - | TRBJ2-2 | TRBD1 | TRBV5-1
CASGSKLARNEQFF | TGTGCCAGCGGTTCGAAACTAGCGAGGAATGAGCAGTTCTTC | - | TRBJ2-1 | TRBD2 | TRBV2
CASERGQGVREQFF | TGCGCCAGCGAGAGGGGACAGGGGGTTCGCGAGCAGTTCTTC | - | TRBJ2-1 | TRBD1 | TRBV5-1
CASRGQGGYNSPLHF | TGTGCCAGCAGGGGTCAGGGTGGGTATAATTCACCCCTCCACTTT | - | TRBJ1-6 | - | TRBV28
CAISEADYNEQFF | TGTGCCATCAGTGAGGCGGATTACAATGAGCAGTTCTTC | - | TRBJ2-1 | - | TRBV10-3
CASSWGTVSGYTF | TGTGCCAGCAGCTGGGGGACAGTCAGTGGCTACACCTTC | - | TRBJ1-2 | TRBD1 | TRBV5-6